The clone carrying this T cell receptor beta chain was recorded at least ten times. Its matching antigen is unknown. The data originate from a study of regulatory T cells in long-lasting Graves disease. Construction of the TCR beta libraries employed iRepertoire HTBI primers in conjunction with Arm-PCR of CDR3 regions. TCRdb independently ran MiXCR on the multiplex PCR reads; one entry per CDR3 protein. The repertoire holds under 300,000 distinct CDR3 sequences, roughly a fifth seen once, with around 14% in the top ten. CDR3 length equals 14 residues. Between the trimmed V and J ends, which lost 0 bases and 3 bases, there was a span of 6 bases. Germline CDR1 is LGHNA and CDR2 is YNFKEQ. Regarding time point: newly diagnosed GD, antithyroid drugs for less than 3 months. There was RNA extracted from PBMCs, and the TCR library was made from it. Notes on the study in general: The study examined only peripheral blood, not thyroid tissue. TCR diversity in persistent Graves' patients was below that of newly diagnosed ones.

Sequenced material: peripheral blood mononuclear cells (PBMCs), taken at new diagnosis, from a patient treated with antithyroid drugs. The J gene is TRBJ1-5, the V gene TRBV4-2; D is uncertain. The TCR originated in a female donor with Graves disease. CDR3 bases: TGTGCCAGCAGCCAAGAGGGCCCCAATCAGCCCCAGCATTTT. Its protein product is CASSQEGPNQPQHF.